This is a list of T cell receptor beta chains from one sample in a study of T cell responses to AZD1222 COVID-19 vaccine. Sequencing was performed with immunoSEQ multiplex PCR; in TCRdb, only in-frame clones are kept and a portion is missing. The sample carries roughly 160,000 clones, about 89% recorded once. Sequenced material: peripheral blood, taken on day 0 of AZD1222 vaccination. These TCRs come from an adult in good health. CDR3s include the opening cysteine and the closing phenylalanine or tryptophan. A D gene is named only where the DNA matches it firmly. Some rows mark clone size as missing; the rest say once, few, many or name a class of expanded clone.

clone size	V gene	J gene	CDR3 length	D gene	CDR3 protein	CDR3 DNA
-	TRBV4-3	TRBJ2-1	17	TRBD2	CASSQDRLAGSYNEQFF	TGCGCCAGCAGCCAAGATCGGCTAGCGGGGTCCTACAATGAGCAGTTCTTC
-	TRBV6-2/TRBV6-3	TRBJ1-5	16	-	CASSYSGVQNNQPQHF	TGTGCCAGCAGTTACTCGGGGGTACAAAACAATCAGCCCCAGCATTTT
once	TRBV18	TRBJ2-2	14	-	CASSLGGGSGELFF	TGTGCCAGCTCACTAGGCGGGGGCTCCGGGGAGCTGTTTTTT
-	TRBV7-3	TRBJ2-1	13	-	CASSLEGSGEQFF	TGTGCCAGCAGCTTAGAGGGATCGGGTGAGCAGTTCTTC
once	TRBV14	TRBJ2-5	15	-	CASSQAHSLQETQYF	TGTGCCAGCAGCCAAGCCCACAGCCTCCAAGAGACCCAGTACTTC
-	TRBV28	TRBJ1-2	14	-	CASGLLGGPYGYTF	TGTGCCAGCGGATTGTTGGGGGGGCCTTATGGCTACACCTTC
once	TRBV28	TRBJ1-1	16	-	CASSQWQQGTNTEAFF	TGTGCCAGCAGCCAATGGCAACAGGGTACGAACACTGAAGCTTTCTTT
-	TRBV12-5	TRBJ2-3	15	TRBD2	CASGLTGGSTDTQYF	TGTGCTAGTGGTTTGACGGGAGGGAGCACAGATACGCAGTATTTT
-	TRBV5-1	TRBJ2-7	15	TRBD1	CASSFDRARRYEQYF	TGCGCCAGCAGCTTTGACAGGGCCAGACGCTACGAGCAGTACTTC
-	TRBV6-1	TRBJ1-1	15	-	CASSEEHRINTEAFF	TGTGCCAGCAGTGAAGAACACAGAATTAACACTGAAGCTTTCTTT
-	TRBV6-5	TRBJ2-7	11	-	CASSYSNEQYF	TGTGCCAGCAGTTACAGTAACGAGCAGTACTTC
-	TRBV5-6	TRBJ1-1	14	-	CASSWGPGGYEAFF	TGTGCCAGCAGCTGGGGACCGGGGGGATATGAAGCTTTCTTT
-	TRBV7-2	TRBJ2-1	15	TRBD2	CASSRTSGRYNEQFF	TGTGCCAGCAGCCGGACTAGCGGGAGGTACAATGAGCAGTTCTTC
-	TRBV6-5	TRBJ2-2	14	-	CASSYHRVAGELFF	TGTGCCAGCAGTTACCATCGGGTGGCCGGGGAGCTGTTTTTT
once	TRBV14	TRBJ2-1	15	-	CASSQEAGAYNEQFF	TGTGCCAGCAGCCAAGAGGCGGGTGCATACAATGAGCAGTTCTTC
-	TRBV6-2/TRBV6-3	TRBJ2-4	15	TRBD1	CASSDTGTGGALSGF	TGTGCCAGCAGTGATACCGGGACAGGGGGCGCATTATCAGGCTTC
-	TRBV6-5	TRBJ2-2	15	TRBD2	CASSYDREGAGELFF	TGTGCCAGCAGTTACGATAGGGAGGGCGCCGGGGAGCTGTTTTTT
-	TRBV28	TRBJ1-2	15	TRBD1	CASSPRDRGHYGYTF	TGTGCCAGCAGTCCCAGGGACAGGGGGCACTATGGCTACACCTTC
-	TRBV19	TRBJ1-1	13	-	CASTFNRDTEAFF	TGTGCCAGTACCTTCAACAGAGACACTGAAGCTTTCTTT
-	TRBV28	TRBJ2-7	13	-	CASPRVSGYEQYF	TGTGCCAGCCCCCGCGTTTCCGGCTACGAGCAGTACTTC
once	TRBV9	TRBJ1-1	13	TRBD1	CASGQGPVTEAFF	TGTGCCAGCGGACAGGGGCCCGTGACTGAAGCTTTCTTT
-	TRBV6-5	TRBJ2-7	13	TRBD2	CAIAPSGRYEQYF	TGTGCCATCGCACCTAGCGGGCGATACGAGCAGTACTTC
-	TRBV19	TRBJ2-1	13	TRBD2	CASSIGTSGKRFF	TGTGCCAGTAGTATAGGGACTAGCGGGAAACGGTTCTTC
-	TRBV30	TRBJ1-1	13	-	CAWSAVDGAEAFF	TGTGCCTGGAGCGCTGTGGATGGTGCTGAAGCTTTCTTT
-	TRBV13	TRBJ2-3	14	TRBD2	CASSFSGGTDTQYF	TGTGCCAGCAGCTTTAGCGGGGGCACAGATACGCAGTATTTT
-	TRBV11-3	TRBJ2-7	13	-	CASSPGPTYEQYF	TGTGCCAGCAGCCCTGGCCCAACCTACGAGCAGTACTTC
-	TRBV7-9	TRBJ2-7	16	-	CASSLAAGTANYEQYF	TGTGCCAGCAGCTTAGCGGCGGGGACAGCTAACTACGAGCAGTACTTC
-	TRBV7-2	TRBJ2-1	13	-	CASSLGSYNEQFF	TGTGCCAGCAGCTTAGGCAGCTACAATGAGCAGTTCTTC
-	TRBV5-1	TRBJ2-7	13	-	CASSLESRYEQYF	TGCGCCAGCAGCTTGGAGAGTCGCTACGAGCAGTACTTC
-	TRBV18	TRBJ1-1	12	-	CASSPAEREAFF	TGTGCCAGCTCACCCGCCGAAAGAGAAGCTTTCTTT
-	TRBV6-2/TRBV6-3	TRBJ1-6	14	-	CASSYQQENSPLHF	TGTGCCAGCAGTTATCAACAGGAAAATTCACCCCTCCACTTT